The next 28 T cell receptor beta chains were all read from a single sample in a study of blood T cell repertoires in COVID-19. The method was immunoSEQ multiplex PCR; TCRdb's version includes in-frame clones alone and lacks a portion of them. The sample records some 340,000 clones, less than 85% being singletons. Input material: peripheral blood. These TCRs come from a young woman with acute or convalescent COVID-19.

This clone has a single count. CDR3 DNA: TGTGCCAGCTCACCACTGTCCGCGGGGTCCGGACGGGATACGCAGTATTTT. The encoded protein is CASSPLSAGSGRDTQYF. The J gene is TRBJ2-3, the V gene TRBV18; a possible D gene is TRBD2 (6 bases). Trimming took 1 base from V and 6 from J, leaving 20 bases between them. Germline CDR1 KGHSH, CDR2 LQKENI. CDR3 size: 17 residues.

The chain carries TRBV29-1 and TRBJ2-7; 7 positions match TRBD1. CDR1 is SQVTM and CDR2 is ANQGSEA in the germline V gene. The V gene end was trimmed by 1 base and the J gene end by 5 bases; junction bases not matched to a gene: 5. This CDR3 spans 13 amino acids. For the CDR3, the DNA is TGCAGCGTTGAAGTACAGGGGAGCCACGAGCAGTACTTC. Translation gives CSVEVQGSHEQYF.

The chain joins TRBV12-5 to TRBJ2-5; 8 nucleotides agree with TRBD1. There are 15 residues in the CDR3. Trimming removed 2 bases from V and 2 bases from J; junction bases left unmatched: 4. CDR1 LGHNT and CDR2 FRNRAP come from the germline V gene. Written as DNA, the CDR3 is TGTGCTAGTGGTTTGAACGGACAGGGACAAGAGACCCAGTACTTC. Protein product: CASGLNGQGQETQYF.

V usage is TRBV7-3 and J usage is TRBJ2-2; 9 bases fit TRBD1. The junction had 4 bases not matched to a gene; V was cut back by 5 bases and J by 3 bases. Per the germline V gene, CDR1 is SGHTA and CDR2 is FQGTGA. The CDR3 loop spans 15 amino acids. The chain's CDR3 is CASSPRTGDTGELFF. The CDR3 nucleotides are TGTGCCAGCAGCCCTCGGACAGGGGACACCGGGGAGCTGTTTTTT.

The chain links TRBV6-1 to TRBJ2-5; TRBD2 agrees at 8 bases. The J segment lost 2 bases and the V segment lost 3 bases, leaving 11 bases of the junction unmatched. The CDR3 spans 17 residues. Germline loops: CDR1 MNHNS, CDR2 SASEGT. The chain's CDR3 is CASSDLGGRYTQETQYF. DNA of the CDR3: TGTGCCAGCAGTGATTTAGGCGGGAGGTATACACAAGAGACCCAGTACTTC.

This rearrangement joins TRBV5-4 to TRBJ2-2, with a possible D match to TRBD1 (5 bases). The germline gives CDR1 SGHNT, CDR2 YYREEE (reference sequence). This CDR3 has 16 amino acids. The V and J ends lost 4 bases and 6 bases respectively, with 19 bases between them. CDR3 residues: CASSPAPGNTAGELFF. For the CDR3, the DNA is TGTGCCAGCAGCCCTGCCCCAGGGAATACCGCCGGGGAGCTGTTTTTT.

The chain joins TRBV19 to TRBJ2-2, with 8 bases that match TRBD2. Germline V CDR1 and CDR2: LNHDA, SQIVND (reference sequence). Germline trimming cut 5 bases from V and 5 bases from J; bases unmatched to any gene: 7. The CDR3 sequence is 15 residues long. CDR3 coding DNA: TGTGCCAGTAGTGTAGGACTAGCTTTTACCGGGGAGCTGTTTTTT. It yields the protein CASSVGLAFTGELFF.

V is TRBV5-1 and J is TRBJ2-7; 12 nucleotides agree with TRBD2. Trimming removed 7 bases from V and 4 bases from J; junction bases left unmatched: 6. The CDR3 is 14 residues long. Germline V gene lookup returns CDR1 SGHRS and CDR2 YFSETQ. As DNA, the CDR3 is TGCGCCAGCGCATCGGGACTAGCGGGTTACGAGCAGTACTTC. This encodes CASASGLAGYEQYF.

The chain couples TRBV6-5 to TRBJ1-1; no firm D call. The CDR3 has 13 residues. Deletions cut 8 bases from V and 1 base from J, with 11 bases between. Germline V gene sequence: CDR1 MNHEY, CDR2 SVGAGI. CDR3 sequence reads: CASRPVANTEAFF. The DNA for the CDR3 is TGTGCCAGCCGTCCGGTAGCGAACACTGAAGCTTTCTTT.

This clone was recorded only once. The J gene is TRBJ1-2, the V gene TRBV9, with 10 bases matching TRBD1. J gave up 1 base and V 1 base, and 4 bases lay outside the gene matches. Germline V lookup: CDR1 SGDLS, CDR2 YYNGEE. CDR3 size: 16 residues. The CDR3 bases are TGTGCCAGCAGCGTATCCGGGACAGGGGATAACTATGGCTACACCTTC. Translation gives CASSVSGTGDNYGYTF.

The V and J genes are TRBV27 and TRBJ2-5; unclear D gene. Trimming took off 3 bases at V and 2 bases at J, with 7 bases between the two ends. CDR1 and CDR2 (germline): MNHEY, SMNVEV (reference sequence). The CDR3 length is 13 residues. The CDR3 reads CASSFSVQETQYF. The DNA of the CDR3 is TGTGCCAGCAGTTTTTCGGTACAAGAGACCCAGTACTTC.

V is TRBV4-1 and J is TRBJ2-2; D might be TRBD1 (5 bases). From germline, CDR1 is MGHRA and CDR2 YSYEKL. V was cut by 0 bases and J by 7 bases, with 9 bases left in between. The CDR3 is made up of 14 amino acids. CDR3 nucleotides: TGCGCCAGCAGCCAAGATGGGGCAATCGGGGAGCTGTTTTTT. Translated: CASSQDGAIGELFF.

The chain employs TRBV6-5 and TRBJ2-1; 14 nucleotides line up with TRBD2. V was clipped by 6 bases and J by 14 bases; unmatched bases: 6. Germline V gene lookup returns CDR1 MNHEY and CDR2 SVGAGI. This CDR3 spans 13 amino acids. DNA for the CDR3: TGTGCCAGCAGGTCCGGGACTAGCGGGAGTAAGTTCTTC. Its translation: CASRSGTSGSKFF.

This chain links TRBV10-3 with TRBJ1-5; no firm D call. The length of the CDR3 is 16 residues. V was pared by 3 bases and J by 0 bases, with 12 bases between. Germline CDR1 reads ENHRY; CDR2 reads SYGVKD. CDR3 nucleotide sequence: TGTGCCATCAGTGAAAATAATCAGGATAGCAATCAGCCCCAGCATTTT. Translated: CAISENNQDSNQPQHF.

The V gene is TRBV28, the J gene TRBJ1-3; D gene uncertain. Germline CDR1 is MDHEN and CDR2 is SYDVKM. The CDR3 contains 13 residues. With 5 bases removed from V and 7 bases from J, the gap between germline ends came to 12 bases. The CDR3 loop reads CASSPASGNTIYF. The CDR3 nucleotides read TGTGCCAGCAGTCCAGCCTCCGGGAACACCATATATTTT.

The chain links TRBV27 to TRBJ2-7; TRBD1 aligns across 8 bases. The CDR3 runs 14 residues. J lost 3 bases, V lost 6 bases, and 7 bases had no gene match. Germline CDR1 is MNHEY and CDR2 is SMNVEV (reference sequence). The CDR3 DNA follows: TGTGCCAGCAGCATTGACAGGGGTGACTACGAGCAGTACTTC. Its protein is CASSIDRGDYEQYF.

The genes are TRBV2 and TRBJ1-5, with unresolved D. The CDR3 length is 13 residues. The germline V gene has CDR1 SNHLY and CDR2 FYNNEI. The V end lost 8 bases, the J end lost 4 bases, and 12 bases lay between the germline ends. The CDR3 loop is CASSQSVNQPQHF. The CDR3 DNA reads as TGTGCCAGCTCCCAATCGGTAAATCAGCCCCAGCATTTT.

The chain is built from TRBV7-8 and TRBJ2-2; TRBD2 matches 7 bases. In germline, CDR1 is SGHVS, CDR2 FQNEAQ. The V segment lost 3 bases and the J segment 0 bases; nucleotides outside the gene matches: 7. The CDR3 covers 17 residues. CDR3 DNA sequence: TGTGCCAGCAGCTTTATTTCCGCGGGAGCGAACACCGGGGAGCTGTTTTTT. Amino acid sequence: CASSFISAGANTGELFF.

V gene TRBV5-8 combines with J gene TRBJ2-7, with D possibly matching TRBD1 (5 bases). In germline, CDR1 is SGHTS, CDR2 YDEGEE. The CDR3 totals 14 residues. Trimming removed 3 bases from V and 2 bases from J, with 12 bases in between. This chain's CDR3 is CASSSLTGAYEQYF. The CDR3 DNA is TGTGCCAGCAGCTCGCTTACAGGTGCCTACGAGCAGTACTTC.

The chain is built from TRBV9 and TRBJ2-7; weak D call: TRBD2 (6 bases). This CDR3 spans 15 amino acids. Trimming stripped 4 bases from V and 6 bases from J, with 20 bases between. From germline, CDR1 is SGDLS and CDR2 YYNGEE. This CDR3 reads CASSPGVAEGIEQYF. In DNA form, the CDR3 reads TGTGCCAGCAGCCCCGGGGTAGCGGAGGGTATCGAGCAGTACTTC.

The chain links TRBV27 to TRBJ1-5; the match to TRBD1 covers 9 bases. The CDR3 contains 17 residues. V shed 5 bases, J shed 0 bases, and the junction held 8 bases outside the gene matches. Germline CDR1 reads MNHEY; CDR2 reads SMNVEV (reference sequence). In nucleotides, the CDR3 is TGTGCCAGCAGTCCGACAGGGGGAGGGAGTAGCAATCAGCCCCAGCATTTT. It is translated as CASSPTGGGSSNQPQHF.

The chain carries TRBV5-1 and TRBJ2-1; no definite D call. Germline V gene sequence: CDR1 SGHRS, CDR2 YFSETQ. There are 13 residues in the CDR3. V lost 0 bases to trimming and J lost 6 bases, with 7 bases between them. CDR3 nucleotides: TGCGCCAGCAGCTTGGGAATCGGCAATGAGCAGTTCTTC. Protein product: CASSLGIGNEQFF.

The rearrangement links TRBV13 to TRBJ1-1; TRBD1 matches 7 bases. The V and J ends lost 3 bases and 0 bases, in that order; junction bases with no gene match: 4. Germline assignment: CDR1 PRHDT and CDR2 FYEKMQ (reference sequence). The CDR3 has 15 amino acids. DNA of the CDR3: TGTGCCAGCAGCTTTGAGGGGGCGATGAACACTGAAGCTTTCTTT. This translates into CASSFEGAMNTEAFF.

The V gene is TRBV19, the J gene TRBJ2-1; 7 nucleotides align to TRBD2. The junction had 8 bases not matched to a gene; V was cut back by 8 bases and J by 4 bases. The length of the CDR3 is 14 residues. Germline V lookup: CDR1 LNHDA, CDR2 SQIVND (reference sequence). CDR3 sequence: CASSPRGVYNEQFF. The CDR3 DNA sequence: TGTGCCAGTTCCCCTCGGGGGGTTTACAATGAGCAGTTCTTC.

This clone was recorded a few times. V usage is TRBV24-1 and J usage is TRBJ2-1, with a tentative D call TRBD1 (6 bases). The CDR3 spans 15 residues. The V gene lost 4 bases and the J gene lost 1 base, with 10 bases spanning the gap. The germline CDR1 and CDR2 sequences are KGHDR and SFDVKD. Here the CDR3 reads CATSETGSSYNEQFF. The DNA for the CDR3 is TGTGCCACCAGTGAGACAGGTTCTTCCTACAATGAGCAGTTCTTC.

J is TRBJ2-1 and V is TRBV3-1 (or the pseudogene TRBV3-2); possible D gene TRBD2, 6 bases. The CDR3 length is 14 residues. The V end lost 5 bases, the J end lost 7 bases, and 15 bases lay between the germline ends. Germline CDR1 reads LGHDT; CDR2 reads YNNKEL (reference sequence). The DNA for the CDR3 is TGTGCCAGCAGCACACATCAGGAGGGGAATGAGCAGTTCTTC. Translated, it gives CASSTHQEGNEQFF.

The gene calls are TRBV2 and TRBJ2-2; D may be TRBD1 (6 bases). Germline CDR1 SNHLY, CDR2 FYNNEI. V was pared by 6 bases and J by 0 bases, with 8 bases between. CDR3 length: 14 residues. The CDR3 here is CASRDSSNTGELFF. CDR3 sequence (DNA): TGTGCCAGCAGGGACAGTTCGAACACCGGGGAGCTGTTTTTT.

The gene calls are TRBV11-3 and TRBJ1-2; no reliable D call. The germline gives CDR1 SGHNT, CDR2 YENEEA. V dropped 3 bases and J dropped 3 bases, with 11 bases sitting between them. CDR3 length equals 14 residues. CDR3 nucleotides: TGTGCCAGCAGCTTTCTCGTGGACTACTATGGCTACACCTTC. Translation: CASSFLVDYYGYTF.